This TCR beta chain was identified in a study of blood T cell repertoires in COVID-19. This CDR3 comprises 16 residues. V shed 2 bases and J 4 bases; nucleotides not matched to a gene: 8. CDR1 is SNHLY and CDR2 is FYNNEI in the germline V gene. Here immunoSEQ multiplex PCR was the method, and the copy in TCRdb shows in-frame clones only, minus some. The sample has around 130,000 clones, 84% seen once. Sequenced sample: PBMCs or T cells enriched from blood (not recorded which). This sequence joins TRBV2 and TRBJ2-7; 10 positions match TRBD1. The source is a woman younger than 45 who had recovered from COVID-19. This CDR3 is CASSELGGQGKYEQYF. The CDR3 DNA reads as TGTGCCAGCAGTGAACTAGGGGGACAGGGGAAATACGAGCAGTACTTC. Based on the CDR3 plus reference TRBV2 and TRBJ2-7, the full variable domain is EPEVTQTPSHQVTQMGQEVILRCVPISNHLYFYWYRQILGQKVEFLVSFYNNEISEKSEIFDDQFSVERPDGSNFTLKIRSTKLEDSAMYFCASSELGGQGKYEQYFGPGTRLTVT.